The sequence of this TCR beta chain was determined in a study of CD8 T cells in ankylosing spondylitis. Using its own MiXCR run on the 5' RACE reads, TCRdb lists one record per CDR3 protein. The top ten hold about 10% of the sample, which has around 330,000 distinct CDR3 sequences, more than 9% seen once. The germline V gene has CDR1 SGHVS and CDR2 FQNEAQ. The CDR3 extends over 19 amino acids. The V gene end was trimmed by 5 bases and the J gene end by 0 bases; junction bases not matched to a gene: 16. This clonotype was counted a few times. Specimen: blood, either unsorted or a sorted T cell fraction (not recorded which). The receptor was isolated from a female donor with ankylosing spondylitis or in good health (not recorded which). The chain couples TRBV7-8 to TRBJ2-3; 8 bases agree with TRBD2. The DNA for the CDR3 is TGTGCCAGCAGCATCACTACTGGCGGGGGGTTTTATAGCACAGATACGCAGTATTTT. This encodes CASSITTGGGFYSTDTQYF.